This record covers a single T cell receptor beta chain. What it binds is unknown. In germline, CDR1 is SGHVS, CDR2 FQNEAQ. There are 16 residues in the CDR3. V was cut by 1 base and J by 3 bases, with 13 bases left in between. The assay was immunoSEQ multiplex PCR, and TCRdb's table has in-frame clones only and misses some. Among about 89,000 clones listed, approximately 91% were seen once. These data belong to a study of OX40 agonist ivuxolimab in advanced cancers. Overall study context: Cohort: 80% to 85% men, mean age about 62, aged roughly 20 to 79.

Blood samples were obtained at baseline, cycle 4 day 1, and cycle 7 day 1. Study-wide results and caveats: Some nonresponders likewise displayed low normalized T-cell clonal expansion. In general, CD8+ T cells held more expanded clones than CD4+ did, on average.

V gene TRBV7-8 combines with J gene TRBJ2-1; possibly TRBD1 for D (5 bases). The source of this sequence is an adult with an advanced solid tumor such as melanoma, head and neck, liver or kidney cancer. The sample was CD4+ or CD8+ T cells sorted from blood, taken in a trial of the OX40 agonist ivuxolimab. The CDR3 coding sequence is TGTGCCAGCAGCTTAGGAGACAGCTTGGACTACAATGAGCAGTTCTTC. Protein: CASSLGDSLDYNEQFF. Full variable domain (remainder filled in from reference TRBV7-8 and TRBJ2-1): GAGVSQSPRYKVAKRGQDVALRCDPISGHVSLFWYQQALGQGPEFLTYFQNEAQLDKSGLPSDRFFAERPEGSVSTLKIQRTQQEDSAVYLCASSLGDSLDYNEQFFGPGTRLTVL.